The 15 T cell receptor beta chains below all came from one sample that was sequenced in a study of blood T cell repertoires in COVID-19 (dated by TCRdb to about 2020). The library was prepared using the immunoSEQ multiplex PCR assay. Not all clones reach the TCRdb copy of this immuneACCESS table, which keeps in-frame sequences only. Checked studies attribute under half of the gap to unresolved V genes and leave the rest unexplained. The sample includes under 200,000 clones, with around 80% observed a single time. 6.5% of the sample lies in the top ten. Source material: peripheral blood. The receptors were gathered from a man aged 70-80 years with active or convalescent COVID-19.

The chain is built from TRBV3-1 (or the pseudogene TRBV3-2) and TRBJ1-1; D is perhaps TRBD1 (6 bases). Trimming cost V 6 bases and J 6 bases, with 14 bases left between them. The germline V gene has CDR1 LGHDT and CDR2 YNNKEL (reference sequence). The CDR3 runs to 13 residues. CDR3: CASRLEGGAEAFF. The CDR3 bases are TGTGCCAGCAGGCTCGAAGGGGGGGCTGAAGCTTTCTTT.

The chain recombines TRBV12-3 or TRBV12-4 with TRBJ2-3, with 7 nucleotides matching TRBD2. The CDR3 sequence is 13 residues long. V trimming: 6 bases; J trimming: 11 bases; junction bases outside the gene matches: 11. The CDR3 loop is CASSQTRTRGQYF. CDR3 sequence (DNA): TGTGCCAGCAGCCAAACCCGGACTAGGGGGCAGTATTTT.

This clone was detected only once. The chain combines TRBV6-5 with TRBJ1-4, with D possibly TRBD1 on 6 matching bases. The germline V gene has CDR1 MNHEY and CDR2 SVGAGI. V was pared by 0 bases and J by 8 bases, with 7 bases between. This CDR3 is 13 amino acids long. The CDR3 bases are TGTGCCAGCAGTTACTCGGGGGCCGAAAAACTGTTTTTT. It translates to CASSYSGAEKLFF.

The chain has TRBV2 and TRBJ2-3, with D perhaps TRBD1 (5 bases). This CDR3 comprises 16 residues. Deletions cut 4 bases from V and 2 bases from J, with 16 bases between. CDR1 and CDR2 (germline): SNHLY, FYNNEI. The CDR3: CASSVRQGGNTDTQYF. CDR3 DNA sequence: TGTGCCAGCAGTGTTCGGCAGGGTGGGAACACAGATACGCAGTATTTT.

In DNA, the CDR3 is TGTGCCAGCCGCGGGGGCCCCAGCTCCTACGAGCAGTACTTC. It specifies CASRGGPSSYEQYF. The V gene is TRBV21-1, the J gene TRBJ2-7; the DNA was not compared with TRBD2, the D call given in the table. TRBV21-1 is described as a pseudogene. The CDR3 length is 14 residues.

This rearrangement joins TRBV18 to TRBJ2-2, with a possible D match to TRBD1 (6 bases). Germline values: CDR1 KGHSH, CDR2 LQKENI. V was clipped by 3 bases and J by 3 bases, with 11 bases between them. The CDR3 length is 15 residues. Written as DNA, the CDR3 is TGTGCCAGCTCACCTCCAGGGGATTACACCGGGGAGCTGTTTTTT. It codes for CASSPPGDYTGELFF. Full variable domain (outside the CDR3, taken from reference TRBV18 and TRBJ2-2): NAGVMQNPRHLVRRRGQEARLRCSPMKGHSHVYWYRQLPEEGLKFMVYLQKENIIDESGMPKERFSAEFPKEGPSILRIQQVVRGDSAAYFCASSPPGDYTGELFFGEGSRLTVL.

The rearrangement joins TRBV2 to TRBJ1-2; 8 bases align to TRBD1. The germline gives CDR1 SNHLY, CDR2 FYNNEI. This CDR3 contains 16 residues. V shed 10 bases and J 7 bases; nucleotides not matched to a gene: 20. CDR3 in amino acids: CATIPWAGGGGGGYTF. CDR3 nucleotides: TGTGCCACCATCCCCTGGGCAGGGGGCGGGGGTGGTGGCTACACCTTC.

The chain uses TRBV3-1 (or the pseudogene TRBV3-2) and TRBJ1-1; D may be TRBD1 (5 bases). In germline, CDR1 is LGHDT, CDR2 YNNKEL (reference sequence). This CDR3 contains 14 residues. Trimming shortened V by 1 base and J by 4 bases, and 10 bases separated the two germline ends. This CDR3 reads CASSQVAQVTEAFF. CDR3 in DNA: TGTGCCAGCAGCCAAGTAGCACAGGTCACTGAAGCTTTCTTT.

The J gene is TRBJ2-3, the V gene TRBV10-1, with a weak D call TRBD2 (6 bases). There are 14 residues in the CDR3. V was trimmed by 3 bases and J by 7 bases, leaving 14 bases between them. Per germline, CDR1 WNHNN and CDR2 SYGVQD (reference sequence). CDR3 coding DNA: TGCGCCAGCAGTGAACGGGAGCGGAAAAATACGCAGTATTTT. Translated: CASSERERKNTQYF.

The chain couples TRBV2 to TRBJ1-1; the D gene is possibly TRBD1 (6 bases). V was shortened by 8 bases and J by 6 bases, with 13 bases between the two germline ends. Germline-derived CDR1 and CDR2 are SNHLY and FYNNEI. This CDR3 is 12 amino acids long. CDR3 loop: CASVRGEAEAFF. In DNA, the CDR3 is TGTGCCAGCGTCAGGGGTGAGGCTGAAGCTTTCTTT.

The rearrangement joins TRBV14 to TRBJ2-5; D gene uncertain. V lost 6 bases and J lost 5, with 7 bases in between. Germline CDR1 SGHDN, CDR2 FVKESK. The CDR3 covers 11 residues. The CDR3 sequence is CASSRQETQYF. In DNA form, the CDR3 reads TGTGCCAGCAGTCGTCAGGAGACCCAGTACTTC. Using reference TRBV14 and TRBJ2-5 for the parts outside the CDR3, the full variable domain is EAGVTQFPSHSVIEKGQTVTLRCDPISGHDNLYWYRRVMGKEIKFLLHFVKESKQDESGMPNNRFLAERTGGTYSTLKVQPAELEDSGVYFCASSRQETQYFGPGTRLLVL.

The chain has TRBV3-1 (or the pseudogene TRBV3-2) and TRBJ2-7; D possibly corresponds to TRBD2 (5 bases). This CDR3 region has 12 residues. Trimming removed 3 bases at V and 5 bases at J, with 8 bases between. CDR1 is LGHDT and CDR2 is YNNKEL in the germline V gene (reference sequence). The CDR3, as DNA: TGTGCCAGCAGCCAGTTTAGCGACGAGCAGTACTTC. This codes for CASSQFSDEQYF.

CDR3 bases: TGTGCCATCAGTGAGTCGAAAACAGGAAAGGGGTTGACCTACGAGCAGTACTTC. It yields the protein CAISESKTGKGLTYEQYF. This chain joins TRBV10-3 and TRBJ2-7, with D maybe TRBD1 (5 bases). Germline assignment: CDR1 ENHRY and CDR2 SYGVKD. Between the trimmed V and J ends, which lost 0 bases and 2 bases, there was a span of 20 bases. The CDR3 contains 18 residues.

In this sample, this clone turned up a few times. V is TRBV29-1 and J is TRBJ2-1; no firm D call. Germline CDR1 reads SQVTM; CDR2 reads ANQGSEA. The CDR3 extends over 16 amino acids. The V end lost 6 bases, the J end lost 3 bases, and 21 bases lay between the germline ends. The chain's CDR3 is CSVVSQARTLYNEQFF. CDR3 nucleotide sequence: TGCAGCGTAGTTTCTCAAGCGCGAACCCTCTACAATGAGCAGTTCTTC.

This clone was seen a few times. The chain employs TRBV19 and TRBJ1-1; the D is unclear. CDR1 is LNHDA, CDR2 SQIVND, per germline (reference sequence). The CDR3 is 13 residues long. Trimming cost V 5 bases and J 2 bases, with 9 bases left between them. The CDR3 region is CASSAGVNTEAFF. The CDR3 DNA reads TGTGCCAGTAGTGCCGGAGTCAACACTGAAGCTTTCTTT.